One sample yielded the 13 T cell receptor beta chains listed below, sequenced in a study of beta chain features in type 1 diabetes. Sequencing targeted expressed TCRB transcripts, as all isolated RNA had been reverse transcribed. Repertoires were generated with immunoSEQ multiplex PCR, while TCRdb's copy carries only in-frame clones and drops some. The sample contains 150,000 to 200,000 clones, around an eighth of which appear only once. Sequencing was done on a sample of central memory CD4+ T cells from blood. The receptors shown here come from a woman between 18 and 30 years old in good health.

CDR3 sequence reads: CASSQEMWSGTITSTDTQYF. Written as DNA, the CDR3 is TGTGCCAGCAGCCAAGAGATGTGGAGCGGGACTATAACTAGCACAGATACGCAGTATTTT. The chain combines TRBV4-2 with TRBJ2-3; TRBD2 matches at 7 bases. V shed 0 bases and J 0 bases; nucleotides not matched to a gene: 15. This CDR3 has 20 amino acids. CDR1 is LGHNA and CDR2 is YNFKEQ in the germline V gene.

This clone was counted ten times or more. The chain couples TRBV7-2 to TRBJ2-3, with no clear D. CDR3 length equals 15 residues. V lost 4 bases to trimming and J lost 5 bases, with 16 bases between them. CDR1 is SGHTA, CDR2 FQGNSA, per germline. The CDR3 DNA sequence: TGTGCCAGCAGCTCCAGTAGCAGCTTCGGAGATACGCAGTATTTT. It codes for CASSSSSSFGDTQYF.

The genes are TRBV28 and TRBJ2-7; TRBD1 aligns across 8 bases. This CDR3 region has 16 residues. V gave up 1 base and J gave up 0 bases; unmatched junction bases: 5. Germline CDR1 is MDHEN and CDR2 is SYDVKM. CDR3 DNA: TGTGCCAGCAGTTTATACGGACAGGGATACTCCTACGAGCAGTACTTC. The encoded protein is CASSLYGQGYSYEQYF.

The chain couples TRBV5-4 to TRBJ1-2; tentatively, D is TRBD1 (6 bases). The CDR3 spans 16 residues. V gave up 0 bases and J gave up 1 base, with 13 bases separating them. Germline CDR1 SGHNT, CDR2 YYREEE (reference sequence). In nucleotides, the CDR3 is TGTGCCAGCAGCTTGGGGGCCGGACAGTTTAACTATGGCTACACCTTC. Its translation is CASSLGAGQFNYGYTF.

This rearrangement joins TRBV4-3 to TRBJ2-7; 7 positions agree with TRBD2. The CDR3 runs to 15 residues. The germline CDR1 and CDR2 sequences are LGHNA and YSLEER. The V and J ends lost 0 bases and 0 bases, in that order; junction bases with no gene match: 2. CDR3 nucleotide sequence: TGCGCCAGCAGCCAAGATCTAGCGGTCTCCTACGAGCAGTACTTC. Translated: CASSQDLAVSYEQYF.

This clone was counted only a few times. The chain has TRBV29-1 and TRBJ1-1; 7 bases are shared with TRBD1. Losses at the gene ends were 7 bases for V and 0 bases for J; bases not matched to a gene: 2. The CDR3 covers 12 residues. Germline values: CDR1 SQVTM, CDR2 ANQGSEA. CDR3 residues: CSGGQMNTEAFF. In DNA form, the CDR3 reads TGCAGCGGGGGACAGATGAACACTGAAGCTTTCTTT.

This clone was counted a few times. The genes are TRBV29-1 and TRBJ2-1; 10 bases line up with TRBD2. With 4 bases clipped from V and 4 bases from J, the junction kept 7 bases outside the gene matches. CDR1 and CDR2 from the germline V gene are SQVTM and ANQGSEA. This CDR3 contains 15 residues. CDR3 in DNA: TGCAGCGTTGCGGGGGCGACTAGCGGGTACAATGAGCAGTTCTTC. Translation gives CSVAGATSGYNEQFF.

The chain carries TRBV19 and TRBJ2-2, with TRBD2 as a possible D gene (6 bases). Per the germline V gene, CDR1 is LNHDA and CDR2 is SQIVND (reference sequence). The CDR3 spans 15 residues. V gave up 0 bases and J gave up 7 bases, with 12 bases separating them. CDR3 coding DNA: TGTGCCAGTAGTATAGAGGCGGGGCGTGGCGGGGAGCTGTTTTTT. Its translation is CASSIEAGRGGELFF. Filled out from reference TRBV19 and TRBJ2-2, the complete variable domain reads DGGITQSPKYLFRKEGQNVTLSCEQNLNHDAMYWYRQDPGQGLRLIYYSQIVNDFQKGDIAEGYSVSREKKESFPLTVTSAQKNPTAFYLCASSIEAGRGGELFFGEGSRLTVL.

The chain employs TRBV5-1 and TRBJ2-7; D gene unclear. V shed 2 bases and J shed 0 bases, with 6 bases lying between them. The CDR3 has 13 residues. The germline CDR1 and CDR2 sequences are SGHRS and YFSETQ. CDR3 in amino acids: CASSLKSSYEQYF. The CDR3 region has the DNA TGCGCCAGCAGCTTAAAGAGCTCCTACGAGCAGTACTTC.

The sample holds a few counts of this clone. This chain's CDR3 is CSVVFGTGGEAFF. CDR3 nucleotide sequence: TGCAGCGTTGTCTTTGGGACAGGGGGTGAAGCTTTCTTT. The V gene is TRBV29-1, the J gene TRBJ1-1; 11 nucleotides match TRBD1. V lost 4 bases and J lost 7; bases outside the gene matches: 5. In germline, CDR1 is SQVTM, CDR2 ANQGSEA. The length of the CDR3 is 13 residues. Together with reference TRBV29-1 and TRBJ1-1, the CDR3 gives the full variable domain: SAVISQKPSRDICQRGTSLTIQCQVDSQVTMMFWYRQQPGQSLTLIATANQGSEATYESGFVIDKFPISRPNLTFSTLTVSNMSPEDSSIYLCSVVFGTGGEAFFGQGTRLTVV.

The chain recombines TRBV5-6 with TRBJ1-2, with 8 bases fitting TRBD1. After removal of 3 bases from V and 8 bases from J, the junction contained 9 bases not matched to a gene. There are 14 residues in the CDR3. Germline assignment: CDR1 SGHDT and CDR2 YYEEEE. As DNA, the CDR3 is TGTGCCAGCAGCTCCTTGGACAGGGCTTCAGGCTACACCTTC. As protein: CASSSLDRASGYTF.

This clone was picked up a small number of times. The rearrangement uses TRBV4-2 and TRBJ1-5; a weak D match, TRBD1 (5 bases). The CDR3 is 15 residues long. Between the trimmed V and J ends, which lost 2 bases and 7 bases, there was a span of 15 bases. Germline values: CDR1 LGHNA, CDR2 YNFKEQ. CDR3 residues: CASSQNQGGEQPQHF. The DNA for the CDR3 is TGTGCCAGCAGCCAAAACCAGGGCGGGGAGCAGCCCCAGCATTTT.

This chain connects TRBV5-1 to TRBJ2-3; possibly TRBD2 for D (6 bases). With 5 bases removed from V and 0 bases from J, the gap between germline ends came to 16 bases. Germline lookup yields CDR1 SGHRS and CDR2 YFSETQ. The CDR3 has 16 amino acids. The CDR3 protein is CASRLYGGGSTDTQYF. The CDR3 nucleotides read TGCGCCAGCAGACTGTACGGGGGTGGCAGCACAGATACGCAGTATTTT.